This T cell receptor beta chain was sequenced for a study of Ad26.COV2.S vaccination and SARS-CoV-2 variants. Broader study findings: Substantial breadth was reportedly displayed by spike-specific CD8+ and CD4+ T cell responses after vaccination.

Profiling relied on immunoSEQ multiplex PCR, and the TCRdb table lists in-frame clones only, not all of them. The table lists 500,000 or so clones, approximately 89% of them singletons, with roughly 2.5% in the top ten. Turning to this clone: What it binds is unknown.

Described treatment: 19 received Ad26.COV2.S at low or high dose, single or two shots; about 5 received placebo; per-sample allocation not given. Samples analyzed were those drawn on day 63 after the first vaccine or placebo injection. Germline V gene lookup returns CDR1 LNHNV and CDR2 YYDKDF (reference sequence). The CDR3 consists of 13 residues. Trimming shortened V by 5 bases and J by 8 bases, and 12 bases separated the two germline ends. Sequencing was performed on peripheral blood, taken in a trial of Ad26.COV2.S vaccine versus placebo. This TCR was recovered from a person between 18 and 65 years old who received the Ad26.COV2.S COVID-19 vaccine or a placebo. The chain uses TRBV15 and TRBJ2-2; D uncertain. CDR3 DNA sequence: TGTGCCACCAGCTCCGAGACGAGAGGGGAGCTGTTTTTT. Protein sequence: CATSSETRGELFF.